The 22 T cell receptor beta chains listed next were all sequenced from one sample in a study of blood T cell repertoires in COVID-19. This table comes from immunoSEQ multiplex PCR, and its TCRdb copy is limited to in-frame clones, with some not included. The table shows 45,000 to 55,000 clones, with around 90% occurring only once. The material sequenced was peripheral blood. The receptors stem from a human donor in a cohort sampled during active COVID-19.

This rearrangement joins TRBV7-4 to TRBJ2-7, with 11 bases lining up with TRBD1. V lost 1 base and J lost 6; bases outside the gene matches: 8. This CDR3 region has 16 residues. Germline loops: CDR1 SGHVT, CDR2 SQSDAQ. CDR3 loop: CASSLERGTGGTEQYF. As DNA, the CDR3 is TGTGCCAGCAGCTTAGAGCGCGGGACAGGGGGTACCGAGCAGTACTTC. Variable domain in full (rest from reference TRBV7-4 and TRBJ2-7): GAGVSQSPRYKVAKRGRDVALRCDSISGHVTLYWYRQTLGQGSEVLTYSQSDAQRDKSGRPSGRFSAERPERSVSTLKIQRTEQGDSAVYLCASSLERGTGGTEQYFGPGTRLTVT.

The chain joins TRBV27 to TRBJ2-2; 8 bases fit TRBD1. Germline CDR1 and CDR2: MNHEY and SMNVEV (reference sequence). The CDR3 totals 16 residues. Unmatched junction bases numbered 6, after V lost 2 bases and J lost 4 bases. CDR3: CASSLIPGGSTGELFF. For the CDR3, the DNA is TGTGCCAGCAGTTTAATTCCAGGGGGCAGCACCGGGGAGCTGTTTTTT.

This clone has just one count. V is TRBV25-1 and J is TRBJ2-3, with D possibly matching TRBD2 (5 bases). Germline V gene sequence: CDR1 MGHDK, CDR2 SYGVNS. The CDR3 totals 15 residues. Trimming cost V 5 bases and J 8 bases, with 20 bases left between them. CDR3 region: CASSPSGPSFSTQYF. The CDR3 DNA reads TGTGCCAGCAGTCCAAGCGGCCCAAGCTTCAGTACGCAGTATTTT.

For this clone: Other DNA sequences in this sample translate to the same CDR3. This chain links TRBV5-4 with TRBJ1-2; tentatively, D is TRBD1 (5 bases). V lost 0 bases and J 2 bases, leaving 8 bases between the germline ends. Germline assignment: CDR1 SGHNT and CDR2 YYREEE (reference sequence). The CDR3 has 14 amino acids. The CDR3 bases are TGTGCCAGCAGCTTGGTGGGGGGGAACTATGGCTACACCTTC. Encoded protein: CASSLVGGNYGYTF.

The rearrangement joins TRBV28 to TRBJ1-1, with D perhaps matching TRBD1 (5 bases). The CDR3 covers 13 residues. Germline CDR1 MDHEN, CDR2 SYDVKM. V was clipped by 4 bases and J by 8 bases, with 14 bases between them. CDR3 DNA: TGTGCCAGCAGTTCCCCGGGGGTTAGGGAAGCTTTCTTT. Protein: CASSSPGVREAFF.

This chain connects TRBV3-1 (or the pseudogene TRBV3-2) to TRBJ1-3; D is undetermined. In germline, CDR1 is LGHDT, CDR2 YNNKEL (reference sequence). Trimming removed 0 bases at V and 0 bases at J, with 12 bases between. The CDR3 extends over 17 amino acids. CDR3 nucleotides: TGTGCCAGCAGCCAAGATGGGTCAGGACTCTCTGGAAACACCATATATTTT. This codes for CASSQDGSGLSGNTIYF.

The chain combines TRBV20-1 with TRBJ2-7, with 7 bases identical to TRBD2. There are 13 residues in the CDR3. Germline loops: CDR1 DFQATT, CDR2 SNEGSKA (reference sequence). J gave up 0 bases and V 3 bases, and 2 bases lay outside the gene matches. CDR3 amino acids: CSASGGGSYEQYF. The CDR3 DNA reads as TGCAGTGCTAGTGGGGGGGGCTCCTACGAGCAGTACTTC.

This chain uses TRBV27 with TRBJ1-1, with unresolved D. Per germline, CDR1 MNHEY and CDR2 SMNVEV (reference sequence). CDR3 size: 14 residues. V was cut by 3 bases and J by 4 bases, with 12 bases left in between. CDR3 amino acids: CASSFSGTVTEAFF. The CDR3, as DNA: TGTGCCAGCAGTTTTTCAGGAACGGTCACTGAAGCTTTCTTT.

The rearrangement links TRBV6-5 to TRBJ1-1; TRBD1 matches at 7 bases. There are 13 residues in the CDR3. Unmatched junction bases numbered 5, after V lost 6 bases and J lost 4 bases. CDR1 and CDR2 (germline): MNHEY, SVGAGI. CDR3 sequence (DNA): TGTGCCAGCAGCCTGGCAGGGGGCACTGAAGCTTTCTTT. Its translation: CASSLAGGTEAFF.

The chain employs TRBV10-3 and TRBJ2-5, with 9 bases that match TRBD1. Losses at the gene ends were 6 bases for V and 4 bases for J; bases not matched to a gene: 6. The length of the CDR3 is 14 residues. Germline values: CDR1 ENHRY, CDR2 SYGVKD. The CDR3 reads CAIRRDREGETQYF. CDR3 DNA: TGTGCCATCAGGAGGGACAGGGAGGGAGAGACCCAGTACTTC.

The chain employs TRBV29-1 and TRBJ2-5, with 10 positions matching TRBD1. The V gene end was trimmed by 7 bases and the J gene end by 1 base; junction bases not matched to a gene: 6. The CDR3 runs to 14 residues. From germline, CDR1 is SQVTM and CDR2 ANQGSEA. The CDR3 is CSGRDRGAQETQYF. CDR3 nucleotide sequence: TGCAGCGGCCGGGACAGGGGCGCCCAAGAGACCCAGTACTTC. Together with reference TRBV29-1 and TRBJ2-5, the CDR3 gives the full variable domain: SAVISQKPSRDICQRGTSLTIQCQVDSQVTMMFWYRQQPGQSLTLIATANQGSEATYESGFVIDKFPISRPNLTFSTLTVSNMSPEDSSIYLCSGRDRGAQETQYFGPGTRLLVL.

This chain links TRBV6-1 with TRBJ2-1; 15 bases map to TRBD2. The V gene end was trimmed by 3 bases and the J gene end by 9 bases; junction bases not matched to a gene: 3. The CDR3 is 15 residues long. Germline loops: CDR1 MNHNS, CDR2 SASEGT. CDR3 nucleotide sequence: TGTGCCAGCAGTGAGGGACTAGCGGGAGGCACTGAGCAGTTCTTC. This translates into CASSEGLAGGTEQFF.

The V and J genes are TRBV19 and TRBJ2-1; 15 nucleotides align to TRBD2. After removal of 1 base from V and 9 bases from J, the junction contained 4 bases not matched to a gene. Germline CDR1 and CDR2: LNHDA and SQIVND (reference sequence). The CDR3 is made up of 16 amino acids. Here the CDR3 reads CASSIGGLAGGGEQFF. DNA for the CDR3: TGTGCCAGTAGTATAGGAGGACTAGCGGGAGGGGGTGAGCAGTTCTTC.

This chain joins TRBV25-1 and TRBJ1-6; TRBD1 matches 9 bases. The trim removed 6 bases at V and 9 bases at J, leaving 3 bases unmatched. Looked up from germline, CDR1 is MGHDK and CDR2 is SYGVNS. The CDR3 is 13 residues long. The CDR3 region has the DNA TGTGCCAGCAGACAGGGGGCCGGTTCACCCCTCCACTTT. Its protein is CASRQGAGSPLHF. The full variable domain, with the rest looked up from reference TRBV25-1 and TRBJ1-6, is EADIYQTPRYLVIGTGKKITLECSQTMGHDKMYWYQQDPGMELHLIHYSYGVNSTEKGDLSSESTVSRIRTEHFPLTLESARPSHTSQYLCASRQGAGSPLHFGNGTRLTVT.

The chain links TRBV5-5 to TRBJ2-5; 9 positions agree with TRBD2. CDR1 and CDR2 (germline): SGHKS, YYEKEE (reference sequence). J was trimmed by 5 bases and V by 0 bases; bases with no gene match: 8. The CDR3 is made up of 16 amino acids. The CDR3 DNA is TGTGCCAGCAGCTTGGTGCCTAGCGGGACTAGGGAGACCCAGTACTTC. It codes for CASSLVPSGTRETQYF.

The DNA of the CDR3 is TGCGCCAGCAGCTTGTCCTGGACTAGCGGGAGCGGGGATGAGCAGTTCTTC. Translated, it gives CASSLSWTSGSGDEQFF. This chain links TRBV5-1 with TRBJ2-1, with 13 positions matching TRBD2. Unmatched junction bases numbered 9, after V lost 1 base and J lost 8 bases. CDR1 and CDR2 from the germline V gene are SGHRS and YFSETQ. The CDR3 length is 17 residues.

As DNA, the CDR3 is TGTGCCAGTGACAGGGGTTGGGATCAGCCCCAGCATTTT. Translating gives CASDRGWDQPQHF. The chain couples TRBV19 to TRBJ1-5, with 8 bases aligning to TRBD1. CDR1 is LNHDA, CDR2 SQIVND, per germline (reference sequence). V shed 8 bases and J 5 bases; nucleotides not matched to a gene: 5. This CDR3 has 13 amino acids.

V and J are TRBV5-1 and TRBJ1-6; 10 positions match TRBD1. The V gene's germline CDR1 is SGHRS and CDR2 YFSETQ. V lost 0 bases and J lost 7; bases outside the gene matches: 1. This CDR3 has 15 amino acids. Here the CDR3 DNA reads TGCGCCAGCAGCTTGGAGGGACAGGGGAATTCACCCCTCCACTTT. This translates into CASSLEGQGNSPLHF.

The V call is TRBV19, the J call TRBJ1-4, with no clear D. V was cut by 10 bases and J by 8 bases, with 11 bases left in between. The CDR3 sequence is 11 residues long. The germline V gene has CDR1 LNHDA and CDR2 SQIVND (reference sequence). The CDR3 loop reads CATTRKEKLFF. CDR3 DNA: TGTGCCACAACAAGAAAGGAAAAACTGTTTTTT.

The CDR3 region is CASTASGGWDNEQFF. The CDR3 DNA is TGTGCCAGCACCGCCAGCGGGGGGTGGGACAATGAGCAGTTCTTC. The chain joins TRBV13 to TRBJ2-1; 9 nucleotides align to TRBD2. This CDR3 has 15 amino acids. With V trimmed by 7 bases and J by 5 bases, 9 bases remained unmatched. Germline V gene data show CDR1 as PRHDT and CDR2 as FYEKMQ (reference sequence).

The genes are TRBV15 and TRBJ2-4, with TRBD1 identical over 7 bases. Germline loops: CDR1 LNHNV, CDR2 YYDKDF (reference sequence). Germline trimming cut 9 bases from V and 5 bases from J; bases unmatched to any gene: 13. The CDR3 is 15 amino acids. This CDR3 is CATSETGRVENIQYF. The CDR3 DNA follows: TGTGCCACGAGTGAGACAGGGCGGGTAGAAAACATTCAGTACTTC.

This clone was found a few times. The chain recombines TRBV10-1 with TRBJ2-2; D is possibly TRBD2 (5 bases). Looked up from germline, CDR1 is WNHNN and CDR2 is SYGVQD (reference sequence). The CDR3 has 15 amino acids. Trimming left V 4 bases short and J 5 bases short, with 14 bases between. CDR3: CASSVGPRGTGELFF. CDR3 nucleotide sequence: TGCGCCAGCAGTGTAGGACCCCGAGGGACCGGGGAGCTGTTTTTT.